Shown below are 17 T cell receptor beta chains from a single sample sequenced in a study of blood T cells in healthy people across ages. Sample-barcoded 5' priming and a J-beta primer mix drove a second PCR of roughly 7 to 11 cycles. TCRdb re-called the 5' RACE reads with MiXCR, one entry per CDR3 protein. This table has fewer than 950,000 distinct CDR3 sequences, 35% to 40% appearing once. The sample comprised blood. These receptors all come from a man between 18 and 35 years old in good health.

V gene TRBV6-5 combines with J gene TRBJ2-2, with 8 positions matching TRBD1. The CDR3 length is 16 residues. V trimming: 2 bases; J trimming: 5 bases; junction bases outside the gene matches: 7. Germline CDR1 MNHEY, CDR2 SVGAGI. CDR3 amino acids: CASSYPGQGGTGELFF. The CDR3 DNA follows: TGTGCCAGCAGTTACCCCGGACAGGGTGGAACCGGGGAGCTGTTTTTT.

V gene TRBV9 combines with J gene TRBJ1-1; 7 bases are a match to TRBD1. CDR1 SGDLS and CDR2 YYNGEE come from the germline V gene. This CDR3 is built from 13 residues. The V gene end was trimmed by 4 bases and the J gene end by 7 bases; junction bases not matched to a gene: 7. DNA for the CDR3: TGTGCCAGCAGCCCCCACAGGGGAAATGAAGCTTTCTTT. This sequence encodes CASSPHRGNEAFF. Looking up the rest from reference TRBV9 and TRBJ1-1 gives the full variable domain: DSGVTQTPKHLITATGQRVTLRCSPRSGDLSVYWYQQSLDQGLQFLIQYYNGEERAKGNILERFSAQQFPDLHSELNLSSLELGDSALYFCASSPHRGNEAFFGQGTRLTVV.

This clonotype was detected ten times or more. The J gene is TRBJ2-3, the V gene TRBV4-2, with TRBD2 as a possible D gene (5 bases). Germline V CDR1 and CDR2: LGHNA, YNFKEQ. The ends were cut back, 0 bases at V and 0 bases at J, with 7 bases in the middle. The CDR3 totals 15 residues. The DNA of the CDR3 is TGTGCCAGCAGCCAAGATGAGCGGAGCACAGATACGCAGTATTTT. As protein: CASSQDERSTDTQYF.

This chain joins TRBV20-1 and TRBJ2-5; 10 bases fit TRBD1. The germline V gene encodes CDR1 DFQATT and CDR2 SNEGSKA (reference sequence). The trim removed 5 bases at V and 2 bases at J, leaving 20 bases unmatched. The CDR3 contains 19 residues. This CDR3 reads CSAPVPGQGKKKPQETQYF. CDR3 DNA sequence: TGCAGTGCTCCCGTTCCGGGACAGGGGAAAAAAAAACCACAAGAGACCCAGTACTTC.

The rearrangement joins TRBV5-1 to TRBJ2-5; TRBD1 matches 8 bases. CDR3 length: 15 amino acids. J was trimmed by 11 bases and V by 5 bases; bases with no gene match: 17. From germline, CDR1 is SGHRS and CDR2 YFSETQ. CDR3 protein: CASRSGQGAYNEQYF. The CDR3 nucleotides are TGCGCCAGCAGGTCGGGGCAGGGGGCCTACAATGAGCAGTACTTC.

There are a few counts of this clonotype. This chain joins TRBV7-2 and TRBJ1-1, with a weak D call TRBD1 (6 bases). V gave up 4 bases and J gave up 8 bases, with 14 bases separating them. Germline-derived CDR1 and CDR2 are SGHTA and FQGNSA. CDR3 length: 13 amino acids. This chain's CDR3 is CASSSRGREEAFF. The CDR3 nucleotides read TGTGCCAGCAGCTCCAGGGGCAGGGAGGAAGCTTTCTTT.

V usage is TRBV12-3 or TRBV12-4 and J usage is TRBJ2-1; maybe TRBD1 (7 bases). The ends were cut back, 3 bases at V and 13 bases at J, with 19 bases in the middle. The CDR3 length is 14 residues. CDR3 in amino acids: CASSFRGVGETQFF. For the CDR3, the DNA is TGTGCCAGCAGTTTCAGGGGGGTAGGAGAGACCCAGTTCTTC.

This clonotype has a handful of counts. V gene TRBV27 combines with J gene TRBJ2-6; D is unresolved. There are 15 residues in the CDR3. The germline V gene has CDR1 MNHEY and CDR2 SMNVEV (reference sequence). The V end was cut by 4 bases, the J end by 0 bases, with 7 bases between. CDR3 in DNA: TGTGCCAGCAGTTCGGACCTCTCTGGGGCCAACGTCCTGACTTTC. Translated, it gives CASSSDLSGANVLTF.

This sequence joins TRBV4-3 and TRBJ2-2, with D maybe TRBD1 (5 bases). The CDR3 covers 15 residues. Trimming took 5 bases from V and 2 from J, leaving 12 bases between them. The V gene's germline CDR1 is LGHNA and CDR2 YSLEER. The CDR3 DNA reads as TGCGCCAGCAGCGCACAGGTGATCAACACCGGGGAGCTGTTTTTT. Translating gives CASSAQVINTGELFF.

This chain uses TRBV7-6 with TRBJ2-1, with TRBD2 matching over 8 bases. The length of the CDR3 is 19 residues. The trim removed 1 base at V and 0 bases at J, leaving 11 bases unmatched. From germline, CDR1 is SGHVS and CDR2 FNYEAQ. The CDR3 DNA reads as TGTGCCAGCAGCTTAGGTTTTGGGCGGGAGGCGGTCTCCTACAATGAGCAGTTCTTC. Protein: CASSLGFGREAVSYNEQFF.

In regard to this clonotype: A read error may be the cause here, since a much bigger clone is one base away. V and J are TRBV9 and TRBJ2-1; no reliable D call. Germline V lookup: CDR1 SGDLS, CDR2 YYNGEE. The CDR3 consists of 13 residues. CDR3 loop: CASSVGDYIEQFF. CDR3 in DNA: TGTGCCAGCAGCGTTGGAGATTACATTGAGCAGTTCTTC.

Points on this clonotype: Given a much more abundant clone one base away, this may be a read error. The chain recombines TRBV4-1 with TRBJ2-1; D may correspond to TRBD1 or TRBD2 (6 bases each). Germline V CDR1 and CDR2: MGHRA, YSYEKL. The CDR3 extends over 15 amino acids. V lost 0 bases, J lost 10 bases, and 16 bases lay in between. The CDR3 bases are TGCGCCAGCAGCCAAGAGTCCGGGGGCGGGTACGAGCAGTTCTTC. Amino acid sequence: CASSQESGGGYEQFF.

The CDR3 is CASSEALTGSSYEQYF. Written as DNA, the CDR3 is TGTGCCAGCAGTGAAGCGCTGACCGGGAGCTCCTACGAGCAGTACTTC. This chain links TRBV6-1 with TRBJ2-7, with a weak D call TRBD2 (6 bases). With 0 bases removed from V and 0 bases from J, the gap between germline ends came to 12 bases. In germline, CDR1 is MNHNS, CDR2 SASEGT. CDR3 length: 16 amino acids.

This clonotype appeared a few times. V is TRBV6-5 and J is TRBJ2-3; weak D call: TRBD1 (6 bases). This CDR3 has 19 residues. Trimming pared 2 bases from V and 2 bases from J, leaving 23 bases between. Germline assignment: CDR1 MNHEY and CDR2 SVGAGI. CDR3 protein: CASSYGADRPIPLTDTQYF. The CDR3 DNA reads TGTGCCAGCAGTTACGGGGCGGACAGACCGATACCCCTCACAGATACGCAGTATTTT.

In its sample, this clonotype was seen once. This may be a read error: a much more frequent sequence differs by one nucleotide. This chain links TRBV5-1 with TRBJ2-1, with 8 bases matching TRBD2. This CDR3 contains 16 residues. Germline CDR1 SGHRS, CDR2 YFSETQ. CDR3 coding DNA: TGCGCCAGCGGCTTGGAAGAGGGACTAGAGGGCAGTGAGCAGTTCTTC. Protein product: CASGLEEGLEGSEQFF.

This clonotype is a singleton in its sample. CDR3 in amino acids: CASSSTYNSPLHF. For the CDR3, the DNA is TGTGCCAGCAGCTCGACTTATAATTCACCCCTCCACTTT. The chain joins TRBV3-1 to TRBJ1-6; D gene ambiguous. The CDR3 covers 13 residues. V was cut by 5 bases and J by 4 bases, with 6 bases left in between. Germline V lookup: CDR1 LGHDT, CDR2 YNNKEL (reference sequence).

V usage is TRBV6-1 and J usage is TRBJ2-3; D unresolved. The CDR3 sequence is 15 residues long. Trimming shortened V by 1 base and J by 0 bases, and 8 bases separated the two germline ends. Germline V gene data show CDR1 as MNHNS and CDR2 as SASEGT. In nucleotides, the CDR3 is TGTGCCAGCAGTGAAGGACCCACTAGCACAGATACGCAGTATTTT. This sequence encodes CASSEGPTSTDTQYF.